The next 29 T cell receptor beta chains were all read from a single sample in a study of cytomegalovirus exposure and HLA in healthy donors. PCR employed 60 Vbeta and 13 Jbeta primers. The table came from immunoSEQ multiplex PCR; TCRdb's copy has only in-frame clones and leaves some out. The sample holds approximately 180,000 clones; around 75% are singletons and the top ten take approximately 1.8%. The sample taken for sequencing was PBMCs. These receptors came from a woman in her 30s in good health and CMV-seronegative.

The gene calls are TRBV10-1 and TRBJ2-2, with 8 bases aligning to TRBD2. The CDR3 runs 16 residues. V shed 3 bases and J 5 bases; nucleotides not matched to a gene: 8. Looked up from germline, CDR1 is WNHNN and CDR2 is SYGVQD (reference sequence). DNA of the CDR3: TGCGCCAGCAGTGACAGCGGGGGAAGTCTTACCGGGGAGCTGTTTTTT. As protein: CASSDSGGSLTGELFF.

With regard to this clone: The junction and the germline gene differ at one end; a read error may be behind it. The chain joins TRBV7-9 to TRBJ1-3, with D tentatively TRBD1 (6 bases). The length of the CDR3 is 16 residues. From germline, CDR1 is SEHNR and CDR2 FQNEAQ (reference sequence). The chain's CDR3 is CSSSLAGRGSRNTIYF. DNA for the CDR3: TGTTCCAGCAGCTTAGCCGGCAGGGGATCTCGAAACACCATATATTTT. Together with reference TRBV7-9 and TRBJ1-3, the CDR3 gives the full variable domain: DTGVSQNPRHKITKRGQNVTFRCDPISEHNRLYWYRQTLGQGPEFLTYFQNEAQLEKSRLLSDRFSAERPKGSFSTLEIQRTEQGDSAMYLCSSSLAGRGSRNTIYFGEGSWLTVV.

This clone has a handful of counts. CDR3 in DNA: TGTGCCAGCAGCCAAGAGACGCGGGGGTACAATGAGCAGTTCTTC. Translating gives CASSQETRGYNEQFF. This chain uses TRBV4-2 with TRBJ2-1, with 7 positions matching TRBD2. The CDR3 consists of 15 residues. Germline loops: CDR1 LGHNA, CDR2 YNFKEQ. With V trimmed by 0 bases and J by 4 bases, 3 bases remained unmatched.

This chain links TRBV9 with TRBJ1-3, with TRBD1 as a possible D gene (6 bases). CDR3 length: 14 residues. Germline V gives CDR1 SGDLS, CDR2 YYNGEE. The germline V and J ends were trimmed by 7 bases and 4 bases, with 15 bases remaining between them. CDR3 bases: TGTGCCAGCGACACAGGGATCTCCGGAAACACCATATATTTT. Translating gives CASDTGISGNTIYF.

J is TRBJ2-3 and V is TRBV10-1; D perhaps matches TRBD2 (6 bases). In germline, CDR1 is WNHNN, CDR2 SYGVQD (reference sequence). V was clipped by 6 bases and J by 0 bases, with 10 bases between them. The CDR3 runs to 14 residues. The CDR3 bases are TGCGCCAGCAGCGGGGCGGGGAGCACAGATACGCAGTATTTT. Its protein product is CASSGAGSTDTQYF.

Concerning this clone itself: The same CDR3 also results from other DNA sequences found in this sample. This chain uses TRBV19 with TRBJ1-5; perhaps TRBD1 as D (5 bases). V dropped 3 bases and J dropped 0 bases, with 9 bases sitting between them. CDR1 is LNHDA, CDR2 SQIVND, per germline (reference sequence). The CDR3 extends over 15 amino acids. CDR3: CASSIGGGSNQPQHF. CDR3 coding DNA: TGTGCCAGTAGTATCGGGGGGGGTAGCAATCAGCCCCAGCATTTT.

This CDR3 is CASSGDRAKGGYTF. For the CDR3, the DNA is TGTGCCAGCAGTGGGGACAGGGCCAAAGGTGGCTACACCTTC. The genes are TRBV2 and TRBJ1-2; 9 positions agree with TRBD1. In germline, CDR1 is SNHLY, CDR2 FYNNEI. The CDR3 sequence is 14 residues long. Trimming took 4 bases from V and 7 from J; bases not matched to a gene: 7.

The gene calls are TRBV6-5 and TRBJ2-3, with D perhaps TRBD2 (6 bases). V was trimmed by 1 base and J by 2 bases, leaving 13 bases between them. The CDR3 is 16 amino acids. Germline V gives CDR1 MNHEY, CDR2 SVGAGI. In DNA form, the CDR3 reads TGTGCCAGCAGTTACTTGGCTAGCGAGATCACAGATACGCAGTATTTT. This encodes CASSYLASEITDTQYF.

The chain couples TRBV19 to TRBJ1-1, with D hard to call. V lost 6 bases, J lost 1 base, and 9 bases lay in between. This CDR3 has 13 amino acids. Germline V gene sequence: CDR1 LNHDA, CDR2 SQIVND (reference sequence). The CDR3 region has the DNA TGTGCCAGTAGGCGCGGTAGGAACACTGAAGCTTTCTTT. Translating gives CASRRGRNTEAFF.

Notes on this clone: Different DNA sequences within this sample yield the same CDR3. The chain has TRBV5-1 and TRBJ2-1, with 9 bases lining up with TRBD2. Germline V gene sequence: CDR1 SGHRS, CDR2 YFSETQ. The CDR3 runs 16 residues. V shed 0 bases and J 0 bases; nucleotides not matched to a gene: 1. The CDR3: CASSLGLAVSYNEQFF. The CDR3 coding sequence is TGCGCCAGCAGCTTGGGACTAGCGGTCTCCTACAATGAGCAGTTCTTC.

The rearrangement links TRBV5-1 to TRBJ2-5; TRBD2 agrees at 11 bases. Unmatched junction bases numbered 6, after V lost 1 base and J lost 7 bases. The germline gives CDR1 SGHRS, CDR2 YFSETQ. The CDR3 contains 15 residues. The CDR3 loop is CASSLTSGGGGTQYF. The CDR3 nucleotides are TGCGCCAGCAGCTTGACTAGCGGGGGAGGCGGGACCCAGTACTTC.

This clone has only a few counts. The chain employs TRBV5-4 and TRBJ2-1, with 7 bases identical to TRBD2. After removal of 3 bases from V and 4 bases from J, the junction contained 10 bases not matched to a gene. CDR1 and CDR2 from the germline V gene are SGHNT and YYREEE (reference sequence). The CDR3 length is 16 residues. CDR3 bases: TGTGCCAGCAGCTGGAGTCCCGGGACTACTTACAATGAGCAGTTCTTC. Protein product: CASSWSPGTTYNEQFF.

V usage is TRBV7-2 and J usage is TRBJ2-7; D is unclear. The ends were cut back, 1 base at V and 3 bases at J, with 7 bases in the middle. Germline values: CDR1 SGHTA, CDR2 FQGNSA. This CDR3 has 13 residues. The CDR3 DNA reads TGTGCCAGCAGCTTAGATTCCTTCTACGAGCAGTACTTC. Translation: CASSLDSFYEQYF. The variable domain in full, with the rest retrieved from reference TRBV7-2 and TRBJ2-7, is GAGVSQSPSNKVTEKGKDVELRCDPISGHTALYWYRQSLGQGLEFLIYFQGNSAPDKSGLPSDRFSAERTGGSVSTLTIQRTQQEDSAVYLCASSLDSFYEQYFGPGTRLTVT.

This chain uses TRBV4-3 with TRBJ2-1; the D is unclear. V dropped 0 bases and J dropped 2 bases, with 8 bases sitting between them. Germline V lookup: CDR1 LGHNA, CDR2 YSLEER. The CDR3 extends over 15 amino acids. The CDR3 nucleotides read TGCGCCAGCAGCCAAGAACTTACAGCCTACAATGAGCAGTTCTTC. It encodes CASSQELTAYNEQFF.

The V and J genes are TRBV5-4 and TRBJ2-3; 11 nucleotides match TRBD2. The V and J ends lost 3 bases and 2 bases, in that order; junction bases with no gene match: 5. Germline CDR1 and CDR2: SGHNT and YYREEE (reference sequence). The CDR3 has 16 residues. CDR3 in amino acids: CASSSLAGDPTDTQYF. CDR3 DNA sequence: TGTGCCAGCAGCTCACTAGCGGGGGATCCCACAGATACGCAGTATTTT.

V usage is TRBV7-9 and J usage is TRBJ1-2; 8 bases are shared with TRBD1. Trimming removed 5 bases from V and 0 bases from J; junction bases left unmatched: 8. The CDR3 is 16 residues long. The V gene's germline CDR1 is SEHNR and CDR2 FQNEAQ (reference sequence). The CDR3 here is CASSPGGLPTNYGYTF. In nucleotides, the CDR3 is TGTGCCAGCAGCCCAGGGGGCCTCCCTACTAACTATGGCTACACCTTC. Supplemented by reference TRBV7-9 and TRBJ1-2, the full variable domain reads DTGVSQNPRHKITKRGQNVTFRCDPISEHNRLYWYRQTLGQGPEFLTYFQNEAQLEKSRLLSDRFSAERPKGSFSTLEIQRTEQGDSAMYLCASSPGGLPTNYGYTFGSGTRLTVV.

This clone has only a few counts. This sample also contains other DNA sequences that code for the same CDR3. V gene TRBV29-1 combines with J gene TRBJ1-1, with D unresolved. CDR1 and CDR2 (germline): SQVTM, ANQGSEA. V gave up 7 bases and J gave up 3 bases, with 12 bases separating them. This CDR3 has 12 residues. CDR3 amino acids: CSGLESDTEAFF. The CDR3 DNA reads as TGCAGCGGCCTAGAGTCGGACACTGAAGCTTTCTTT. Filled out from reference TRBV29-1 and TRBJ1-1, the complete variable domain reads SAVISQKPSRDICQRGTSLTIQCQVDSQVTMMFWYRQQPGQSLTLIATANQGSEATYESGFVIDKFPISRPNLTFSTLTVSNMSPEDSSIYLCSGLESDTEAFFGQGTRLTVV.

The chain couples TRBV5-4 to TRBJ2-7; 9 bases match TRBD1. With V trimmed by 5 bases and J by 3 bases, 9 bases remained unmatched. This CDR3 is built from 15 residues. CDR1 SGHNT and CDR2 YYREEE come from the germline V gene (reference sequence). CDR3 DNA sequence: TGTGCCAGCAGGCTTACAGGGGGCAGCGACTACGAGCAGTACTTC. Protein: CASRLTGGSDYEQYF.

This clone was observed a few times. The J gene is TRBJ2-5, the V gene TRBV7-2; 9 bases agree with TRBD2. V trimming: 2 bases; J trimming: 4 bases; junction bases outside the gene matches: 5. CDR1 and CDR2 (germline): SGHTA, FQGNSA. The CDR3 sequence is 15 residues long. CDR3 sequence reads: CASSLSSGVIETQYF. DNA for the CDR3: TGTGCCAGCAGCTTATCTAGCGGGGTAATAGAGACCCAGTACTTC.

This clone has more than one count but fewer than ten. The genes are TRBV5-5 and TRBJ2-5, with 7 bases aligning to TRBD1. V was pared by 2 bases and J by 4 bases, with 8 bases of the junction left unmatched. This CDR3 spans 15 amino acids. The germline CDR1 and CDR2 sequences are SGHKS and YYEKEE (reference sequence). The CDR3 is CASSFLTGFSETQYF. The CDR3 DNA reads TGTGCCAGCAGCTTTCTGACAGGGTTTTCAGAGACCCAGTACTTC.

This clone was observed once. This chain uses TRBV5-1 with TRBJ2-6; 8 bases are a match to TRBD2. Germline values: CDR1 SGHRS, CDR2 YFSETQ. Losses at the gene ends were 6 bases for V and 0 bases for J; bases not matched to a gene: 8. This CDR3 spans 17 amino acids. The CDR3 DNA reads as TGCGCCAGCACCCCCGGGAGGGCAGACTCTGGGGCCAACGTCCTGACTTTC. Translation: CASTPGRADSGANVLTF. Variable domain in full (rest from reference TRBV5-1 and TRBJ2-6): KAGVTQTPRYLIKTRGQQVTLSCSPISGHRSVSWYQQTPGQGLQFLFEYFSETQRNKGNFPGRFSGRQFSNSRSEMNVSTLELGDSALYLCASTPGRADSGANVLTFGAGSRLTVL.

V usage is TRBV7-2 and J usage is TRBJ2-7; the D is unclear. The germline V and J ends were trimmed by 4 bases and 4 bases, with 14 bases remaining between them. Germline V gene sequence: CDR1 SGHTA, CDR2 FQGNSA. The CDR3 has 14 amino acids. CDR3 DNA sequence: TGTGCCAGCAGCTCCCCGGGTTGGGTTTACGAGCAGTACTTC. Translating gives CASSSPGWVYEQYF.

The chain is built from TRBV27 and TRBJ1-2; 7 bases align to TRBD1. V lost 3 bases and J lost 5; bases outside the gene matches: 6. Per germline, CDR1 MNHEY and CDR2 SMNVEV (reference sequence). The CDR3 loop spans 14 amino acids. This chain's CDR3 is CASSFTRTGYGYTF. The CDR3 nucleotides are TGTGCCAGCAGTTTTACGCGGACAGGATATGGCTACACCTTC.

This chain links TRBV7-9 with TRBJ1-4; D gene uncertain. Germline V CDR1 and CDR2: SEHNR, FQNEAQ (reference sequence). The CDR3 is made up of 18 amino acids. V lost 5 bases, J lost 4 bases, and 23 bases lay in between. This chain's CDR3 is CASSPSMKSLGYNEKLFF. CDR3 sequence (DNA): TGTGCCAGCAGCCCGAGCATGAAATCCCTCGGGTATAATGAAAAACTGTTTTTT.

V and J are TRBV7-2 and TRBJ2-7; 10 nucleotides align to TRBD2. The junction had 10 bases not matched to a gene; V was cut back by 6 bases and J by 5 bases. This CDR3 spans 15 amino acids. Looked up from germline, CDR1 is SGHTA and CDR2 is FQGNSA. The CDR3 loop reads CASSPLAGAFNEQYF. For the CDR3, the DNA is TGTGCCAGCAGTCCCCTAGCGGGAGCTTTCAACGAGCAGTACTTC.

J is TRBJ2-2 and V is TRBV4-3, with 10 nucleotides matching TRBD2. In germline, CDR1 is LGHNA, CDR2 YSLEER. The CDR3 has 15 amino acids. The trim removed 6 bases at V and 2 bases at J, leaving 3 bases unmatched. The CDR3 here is CASRSGRVNTGELFF. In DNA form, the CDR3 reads TGCGCCAGCAGGAGCGGGAGGGTCAACACCGGGGAGCTGTTTTTT.

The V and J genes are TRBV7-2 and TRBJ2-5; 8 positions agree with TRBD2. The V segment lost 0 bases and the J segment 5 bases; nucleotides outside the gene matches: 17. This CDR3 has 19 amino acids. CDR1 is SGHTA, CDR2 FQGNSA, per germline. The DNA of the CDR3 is TGTGCCAGCAGCTTAGCGCGGGCGGGAGGCGTCCCCGGGCTGGAGACCCAGTACTTC. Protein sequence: CASSLARAGGVPGLETQYF. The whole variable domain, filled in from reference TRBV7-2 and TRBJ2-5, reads GAGVSQSPSNKVTEKGKDVELRCDPISGHTALYWYRQSLGQGLEFLIYFQGNSAPDKSGLPSDRFSAERTGGSVSTLTIQRTQQEDSAVYLCASSLARAGGVPGLETQYFGPGTRLLVL.

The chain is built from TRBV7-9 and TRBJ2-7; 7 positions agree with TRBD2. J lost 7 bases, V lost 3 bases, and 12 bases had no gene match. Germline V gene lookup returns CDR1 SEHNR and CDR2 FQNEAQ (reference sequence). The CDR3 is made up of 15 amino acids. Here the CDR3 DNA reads TGTGCCAGCAGCTTCGGGGACTACTTATACGGGGAGCAGTACTTC. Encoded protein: CASSFGDYLYGEQYF.

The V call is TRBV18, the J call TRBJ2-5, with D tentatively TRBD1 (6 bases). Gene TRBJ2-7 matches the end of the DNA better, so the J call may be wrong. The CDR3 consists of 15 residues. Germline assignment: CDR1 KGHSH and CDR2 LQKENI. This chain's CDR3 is CASSPKTGNLGEQYF. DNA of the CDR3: TGTGCCAGCTCACCAAAGACAGGAAACCTGGGCGAGCAGTACTTC.